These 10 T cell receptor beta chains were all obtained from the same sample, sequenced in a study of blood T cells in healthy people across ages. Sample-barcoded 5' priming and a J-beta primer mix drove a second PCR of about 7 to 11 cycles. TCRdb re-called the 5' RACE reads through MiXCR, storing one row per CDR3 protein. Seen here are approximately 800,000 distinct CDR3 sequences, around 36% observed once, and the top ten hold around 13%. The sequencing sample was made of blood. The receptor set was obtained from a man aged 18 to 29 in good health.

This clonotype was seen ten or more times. CDR3 protein: CASSPQGARRSDTQYF. For the CDR3, the DNA is TGTGCCAGCAGTCCCCAGGGGGCGCGTAGGTCAGATACGCAGTATTTT. This sequence joins TRBV12-3 or TRBV12-4 and TRBJ2-3; TRBD1 matches 8 bases. The CDR3 runs to 16 residues. V gave up 5 bases and J gave up 4 bases; unmatched junction bases: 11.

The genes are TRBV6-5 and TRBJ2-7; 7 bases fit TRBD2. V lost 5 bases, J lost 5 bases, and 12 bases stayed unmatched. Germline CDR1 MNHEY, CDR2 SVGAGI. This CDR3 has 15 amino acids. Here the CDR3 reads CASSRTTGLVDEQYF. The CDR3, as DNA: TGTGCCAGCAGTCGAACAACCGGACTAGTCGACGAGCAGTACTTC.

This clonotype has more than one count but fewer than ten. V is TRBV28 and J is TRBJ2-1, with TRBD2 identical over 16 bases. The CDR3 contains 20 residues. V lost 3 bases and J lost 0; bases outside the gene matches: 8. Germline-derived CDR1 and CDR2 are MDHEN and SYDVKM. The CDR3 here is CASSFIGTSGGESSYNEQFF. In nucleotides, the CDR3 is TGTGCCAGCAGTTTCATCGGGACTAGCGGGGGGGAAAGCTCCTACAATGAGCAGTTCTTC.

Here the CDR3 reads CASMARSYNEQYF. CDR3 sequence (DNA): TGTGCCAGCATGGCTCGCTCCTACAATGAGCAGTACTTC. This chain joins TRBV6-2 or TRBV6-3 and TRBJ2-1; D is undetermined. The J call is uncertain, as TRBJ2-7 better fits the DNA end. The CDR3 loop spans 13 amino acids. CDR1 is MNHEY, CDR2 SVGEGT, per germline.

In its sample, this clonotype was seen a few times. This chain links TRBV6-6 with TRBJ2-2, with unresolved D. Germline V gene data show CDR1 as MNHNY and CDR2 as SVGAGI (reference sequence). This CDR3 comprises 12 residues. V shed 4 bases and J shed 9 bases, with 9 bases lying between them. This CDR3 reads CASSLSGWELFF. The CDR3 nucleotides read TGTGCCAGCAGTTTGTCCGGGTGGGAGCTGTTTTTT.

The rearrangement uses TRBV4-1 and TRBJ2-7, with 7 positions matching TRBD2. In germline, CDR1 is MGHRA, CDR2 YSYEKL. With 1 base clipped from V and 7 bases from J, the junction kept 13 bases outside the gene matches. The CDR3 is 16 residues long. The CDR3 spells CASSQVWRGWYNEQYF. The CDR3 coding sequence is TGCGCCAGCAGCCAAGTCTGGCGGGGGTGGTACAATGAGCAGTACTTC.

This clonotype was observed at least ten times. The CDR3 sequence is CASSLEGGLAGQNEQFF. The CDR3 DNA reads as TGTGCCAGCAGCTTGGAAGGAGGACTAGCGGGTCAGAATGAGCAGTTCTTC. The chain couples TRBV5-5 to TRBJ2-1; 11 nucleotides match TRBD2. V was clipped by 0 bases and J by 7 bases; unmatched bases: 9. Per germline, CDR1 SGHKS and CDR2 YYEKEE (reference sequence). The CDR3 has 17 residues.

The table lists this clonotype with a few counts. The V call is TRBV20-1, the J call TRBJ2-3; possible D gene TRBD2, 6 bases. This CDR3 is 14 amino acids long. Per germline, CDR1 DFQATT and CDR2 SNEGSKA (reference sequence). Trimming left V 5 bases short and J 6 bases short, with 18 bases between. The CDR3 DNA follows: TGCAGTGCTCCGCGGGATCCATCATCGGATACGCAGTATTTT. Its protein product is CSAPRDPSSDTQYF.

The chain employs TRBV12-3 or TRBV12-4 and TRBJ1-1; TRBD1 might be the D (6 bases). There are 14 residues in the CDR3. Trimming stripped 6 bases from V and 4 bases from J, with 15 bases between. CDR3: CASRPRDMSTEAFF. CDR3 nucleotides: TGTGCCAGCAGACCCCGGGACATGAGCACTGAAGCTTTCTTT.

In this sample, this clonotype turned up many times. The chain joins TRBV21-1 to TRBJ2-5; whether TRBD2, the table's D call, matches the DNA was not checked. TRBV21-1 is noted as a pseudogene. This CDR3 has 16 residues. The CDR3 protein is CASSKIGGEGTETQYF. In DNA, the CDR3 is TGTGCCAGCAGCAAAATAGGAGGGGAGGGTACCGAGACCCAGTACTTC.